Listed below are T cell receptor beta chains from one sample, sequenced in a study of glioma-infiltrating T cells after dendritic cell vaccination. The method was immunoSEQ multiplex PCR; TCRdb's version includes in-frame clones alone and lacks a portion of them. The sample lists just under 100,000 clones; approximately 84% were seen once. The input for sequencing was blood, taken after dendritic cell vaccination. The receptors stem from a human donor with glioblastoma. CDR3s include the opening cysteine and the closing phenylalanine or tryptophan. A D gene is named only where the DNA matches it firmly. Only part of the rows carry a size: once, few, many, or a class if the clone is expanded.

TRBJ1-2	TRBV10-3	.	TRBD1	TGTGCCAGCACCGGGACAGACTATGGCTACACCTTC	CASTGTDYGYTF
TRBJ2-7	TRBV28	.	TRBD1	TGTGCCAGCAGTCCTGGGACAGGGGGAACCTACGAGCAGTACTTC	CASSPGTGGTYEQYF
TRBJ2-7	TRBV4-2	.	TRBD2	TGTGCCAGCAGCCAAGACACTAGCGGCCCATCCTACGAGCAGTACTTC	CASSQDTSGPSYEQYF
TRBJ2-5	TRBV9	.	.	TGTGCCAGCAGCGTAGACCCAGGACAAGAGACCCAGTACTTC	CASSVDPGQETQYF
TRBJ1-6	TRBV14	.	TRBD1	TGTGCCAGCAGCCCCCATTTCTTGACAGGGCTTCCCCTCCACTTT	CASSPHFLTGLPLHF
TRBJ2-4	TRBV6-6	.	.	TGTGCCAGCAGTTACTCGTACAGGGTAACCAAAAACATTCAGTACTTC	CASSYSYRVTKNIQYF
TRBJ1-2	TRBV6-6	once	TRBD1	TGTGCCAGCAGTTACACCGGGACAGAGTTCCTCGCTGGCTACACCTTC	CASSYTGTEFLAGYTF
TRBJ1-2	TRBV14	.	TRBD1	TGTGCCAGCAGCCAGGCAGGGGGATATGGCTACACCTTC	CASSQAGGYGYTF
TRBJ2-5	TRBV7-9	.	.	TGTGCCAGCACCCACGGGCAGAGGGTCGAGACCCAGTACTTC	CASTHGQRVETQYF
TRBJ2-4	TRBV21-1	.	.	TGTGCCAGCAGCAAAGACAGGATTCAGTACTTC	CASSKDRIQYF
TRBJ1-1	TRBV5-1	.	TRBD1	TGCGCCAGCAGCTTCGAGACAGGGGCAGAAGCTTTCTTT	CASSFETGAEAFF
TRBJ1-2	TRBV5-1	.	TRBD1	TGCGCCAGCAGCCCGGGACAGTTAGCCTTTGGCTACACCTTC	CASSPGQLAFGYTF
TRBJ1-5	TRBV7-3	.	.	TGTGCCAGCAGCTTAGGGGCAGGGTGGAACAATCAGCCCCAGCATTTT	CASSLGAGWNNQPQHF
TRBJ2-7	TRBV7-9	.	TRBD1	TGTGCCAGCAAGAGGGACAGTTCCTACGAGCAGTACTTC	CASKRDSSYEQYF
TRBJ2-7	TRBV5-1	few	.	TGCGCCAGCAGCTTGACGGGCTACGAGCAGTACTTC	CASSLTGYEQYF
TRBJ2-7	TRBV28	.	TRBD1	TGTGCCAGCAGTTTATGGGGGACAGGGTACGAGCAGTACTTC	CASSLWGTGYEQYF
TRBJ1-2	TRBV9	.	.	TGTGCCAGCAGCATGCCAACAGGGTACTATGGCTACACCTTC	CASSMPTGYYGYTF
TRBJ1-1	TRBV4-1	.	.	TGCGCCAGCGAAAGGGCCGGAGGCACTGAAGCTTTCTTT	CASERAGGTEAFF
TRBJ2-5	TRBV2	.	TRBD2	TGTGCCAGCAGTGCTAGCGGTGAAGAGACCCAGTACTTC	CASSASGEETQYF
TRBJ1-4	TRBV6-1	once	.	TGTGCCAGCAGTGAATACAGGGATGAAAAACTGTTTTTT	CASSEYRDEKLFF
TRBJ2-7	TRBV28	few	.	TGTGCCAGCAGTCCGGAAGCGGCCTACTCCTACGAGCAGTACTTC	CASSPEAAYSYEQYF
TRBJ2-2	TRBV2	.	TRBD1	TGTGCCAGCAGTGAATTGGGACAGGGAACCGGGGAGCTGTTTTTT	CASSELGQGTGELFF
TRBJ1-3	TRBV5-1	few	TRBD1	TGCGCCAGCAGCTTAACCTGGACAGGGGAAAACACCATATATTTT	CASSLTWTGENTIYF
TRBJ2-2	TRBV2	.	.	TGTGCCAGCTTTAGGACAATGAACACCGGGGAGCTGTTTTTT	CASFRTMNTGELFF
TRBJ1-4	TRBV7-2	.	.	TGTGCCAGCAGCTTTCAGGGCGCAACTAATGAAAAACTGTTTTTT	CASSFQGATNEKLFF
TRBJ2-3	TRBV5-1	.	.	TGCGCCAGCAGCTTGGTAGGGGGAGCAGATACGCAGTATTTT	CASSLVGGADTQYF
TRBJ2-1	TRBV5-6	.	TRBD2	TGTGCCAGCAGCACCCCTGAAACCCTAGCGGGAGAAGGTTTCTTCTTCTTC	CASSTPETLAGEGFFFF
TRBJ2-3	TRBV21-1	.	.	TGTGCCACGAATCAACTTTTACAGGGGGCTAGGAGCACAGATACGCAGTATTTT	CATNQLLQGARSTDTQYF
TRBJ1-2	TRBV5-4	once	TRBD1	TGTGCCAGCAGCTTGAAGGGGACAGGGGGCGATGGCTACACCTTC	CASSLKGTGGDGYTF
TRBJ1-2	TRBV5-1	few	TRBD1	TGCGCCAGCAGCTCCTCGGACAGGGACGGCTACACCTTC	CASSSSDRDGYTF
TRBJ2-6	TRBV27	once	TRBD1	TGTGCCAGCAGTTTAAGGGGACAGGGGCTCAAGAGCTCTGGGGCCAACGTCCTGACTTTC	CASSLRGQGLKSSGANVLTF
TRBJ1-2	TRBV7-9	.	TRBD1	TGTGCCAGCCGTGCAACAGGGGGCCGAGGCTACACCTTC	CASRATGGRGYTF
TRBJ1-1	TRBV5-6	.	.	TGTGCCAGCAGCTTACGCGGGGTTGGGTCGAACACTGAAGCTTTCTTT	CASSLRGVGSNTEAFF
TRBJ2-7	TRBV23-1	few	TRBD2	TGCGCCAGCAGTCAATCCGGGACTACCGACGAAAGCCTACGTGAGGAGCAGTACTTC	CASSQSGTTDESLREEQYF
TRBJ1-2	TRBV19	.	TRBD1	TGTGCCAGTAGTATGTTGACAGGGCTTAACTATGGCTACACCTTC	CASSMLTGLNYGYTF
TRBJ1-5	TRBV4-2	medium-sized	.	TGTGCCAGCAGCCAAGGTCTGGGAGGGATACGTAATCAGCCCCAGCATTTT	CASSQGLGGIRNQPQHF
TRBJ1-2	TRBV5-4	.	.	TGTGCCAGCAGCTTATCCCTCGACAGGAACGGGTATGGCTACACCTTC	CASSLSLDRNGYGYTF
TRBJ1-5	TRBV10-2	.	TRBD1	TGCGCCAGTAGACAGGGGGTAACTCAGCCCCAGCATTTT	CASRQGVTQPQHF
TRBJ2-5	TRBV27	.	.	TGTGCCAGCAGTTGGGGGGTCGGAGAGACCCAGTACTTC	CASSWGVGETQYF
TRBJ1-4	TRBV7-9	.	.	TGTGCCAGCAGCTTAGCGGGGCAGGGCCCGCATGAAAAACTGTTTTTT	CASSLAGQGPHEKLFF
TRBJ2-6	TRBV6-4	.	.	TGTGCCAGCAGTCTATCTAACTCACGACAAAGTCGGGCCAACGTCCTGACTTTC	CASSLSNSRQSRANVLTF
TRBJ2-1	TRBV5-1	.	.	TGCGCCAGCAGCTTGGGCAGTATCCCCAATGAGCAGTTCTTC	CASSLGSIPNEQFF
TRBJ1-1	TRBV18	.	TRBD1	TGTGCCAGCTCACCCCAGGGACAGGGCGCAATGAACACTGAAGCTTTCTTT	CASSPQGQGAMNTEAFF
TRBJ2-7	TRBV9	.	.	TGTGCCAGCAGCCCTCTAGGAGGCTCCTACGAGCAGTACTTC	CASSPLGGSYEQYF
TRBJ2-7	TRBV30	.	TRBD1	TGTGCCTGGGACAGGGGCGAGGTAGGGCAGTACTTC	CAWDRGEVGQYF
TRBJ2-7	TRBV7-7	.	.	TGTGCTAGCAGCTTAGGAGGGGGCTACGAGCAGTACTTC	CASSLGGGYEQYF
TRBJ2-1	TRBV28	.	.	TGTGCCAGCAGTTTGCCAGGGGTAGGCTCCTACAATGAGCAGTTCTTC	CASSLPGVGSYNEQFF
TRBJ2-6	TRBV27	.	.	TGTGCCAGCACCGCGGAGGGGGCTTACAGAATTTCTGGGGCCAACGTCCTGACTTTC	CASTAEGAYRISGANVLTF
TRBJ2-5	TRBV18	.	.	TGTGCCAGCTCACCACTTATTGGGCAGGGAGGAGAGACCCAGTACTTC	CASSPLIGQGGETQYF
TRBJ1-2	TRBV28	.	TRBD1	TGTGCCAGCAGTCTGGGACAGCACTATGGCTACACCTTC	CASSLGQHYGYTF
TRBJ2-7	TRBV5-5	few	.	TGTGCCAGCAGCTTGGATCTGGGCATCTACGAGCAGTACTTC	CASSLDLGIYEQYF
TRBJ2-2	TRBV19	.	.	TGTGCCAGTAGTGGGAGGGGGATCACCGGGGAGCTGTTTTTT	CASSGRGITGELFF
TRBJ2-7	TRBV9	.	.	TGTGCCAGCAGCGCATACTTAGACCGAGGGGAGCAGTACTTC	CASSAYLDRGEQYF